This TCR beta chain was captured by sequencing in a study of blood T cell repertoires in COVID-19. The wider study: COVID-19 samples, acute and convalescent, were from the United States, Italy and Spain. PBMCs, B-cell-depleted T cells, or T cells provided the cDNA or gDNA that made up the material.

V lost 6 bases and J lost 7, with 10 bases in between. CDR3 length equals 11 residues. Per germline, CDR1 SQVTM and CDR2 ANQGSEA. Original processing methods: It was from reference gene primer amplification that nucleated cell counts were estimated. Only in-frame clones appear in the TCRdb table, and some are missing; sequencing was by immunoSEQ multiplex PCR. D and trimming come from the DNA, and the V and J calls and clone size come from that table. The repertoire has just over 150,000 clones, 88% of them found once; the top ten carry 2% to 3%. The V gene is TRBV29-1, the J gene TRBJ2-1; D might be TRBD2 (5 bases). Material: peripheral blood. This receptor was taken from a woman aged 65 to 85 with acute or convalescent COVID-19. The CDR3 DNA sequence: TGCAGCGTCCGACGGGAAAATGAGCAGTTCTTC. This codes for CSVRRENEQFF.